Below, 11 T cell receptor beta chains from the same sample are listed, as sequenced in a study of early T cells in non-severe SARS-CoV-2 infection. TCRdb recomputed calls from the 5' RACE reads with MiXCR, one row per CDR3 protein. The sample has approximately 31,000 distinct CDR3 sequences; 6% to 7% are singletons. The source material was whole blood. The origin of the receptors is an adult who was a healthcare worker with PCR-confirmed SARS-CoV-2 infection or an uninfected control (not recorded which).

By frequency in the sample, this clonotype is medium-sized (0.01 to 0.1%). The V and J genes are TRBV10-3 and TRBJ1-1; no definite D call. In germline, CDR1 is ENHRY, CDR2 SYGVKD. There are 13 residues in the CDR3. The ends were cut back, 6 bases at V and 1 base at J, with 9 bases in the middle. Here the CDR3 DNA reads TGTGCCATCAGGGGCCACCAGAACACTGAAGCTTTCTTT. It encodes CAIRGHQNTEAFF.

This clonotype was seen many times. The gene calls are TRBV25-1 and TRBJ1-1; 8 nucleotides match TRBD1. Germline V CDR1 and CDR2: MGHDK, SYGVNS. Trimming removed 8 bases from V and 1 base from J; junction bases left unmatched: 9. The CDR3 consists of 15 residues. CDR3 nucleotide sequence: TGTGCCAGCGGGCGAGAGGGACAGGCGAACACTGAAGCTTTCTTT. Its translation: CASGREGQANTEAFF.

By share, this clonotype counts as medium-sized. The genes are TRBV6-5 and TRBJ2-7, with 8 bases fitting TRBD2. This CDR3 is 18 amino acids long. The J segment lost 3 bases and the V segment lost 2 bases, leaving 15 bases of the junction unmatched. Germline V gene data show CDR1 as MNHEY and CDR2 as SVGAGI. CDR3 coding DNA: TGTGCCAGCAGTTACAGCGGGCTAGCGGGCTCTTGGATCTACGAGCAGTACTTC. This sequence encodes CASSYSGLAGSWIYEQYF.

The V call is TRBV7-2, the J call TRBJ1-4; no definite D call. Germline CDR1 SGHTA, CDR2 FQGNSA. The CDR3 is 14 amino acids. V dropped 3 bases and J dropped 8 bases, with 13 bases sitting between them. The CDR3 DNA reads TGTGCCAGCAGCTTGTGGCATTCGAACGAAAAACTGTTTTTT. It codes for CASSLWHSNEKLFF.

The chain recombines TRBV18 with TRBJ2-2; a possible D gene is TRBD1 (6 bases). Germline V gene lookup returns CDR1 KGHSH and CDR2 LQKENI. The ends were cut back, 0 bases at V and 5 bases at J, with 16 bases in the middle. The CDR3 has 17 residues. In nucleotides, the CDR3 is TGTGCCAGCTCACCACCGCTTGGAACAGGGAATACCGGGGAGCTGTTTTTT. This translates into CASSPPLGTGNTGELFF.

This clonotype has a handful of counts. The gene calls are TRBV3-1 and TRBJ1-5; possibly TRBD1 for D (5 bases). The V end was cut by 3 bases, the J end by 5 bases, with 11 bases between. The germline CDR1 and CDR2 sequences are LGHDT and YNNKEL (reference sequence). The CDR3 contains 14 residues. The CDR3 protein is CASSHRDSDQPQHF. The CDR3 DNA sequence: TGTGCCAGCAGCCATCGGGACTCAGATCAGCCCCAGCATTTT.

This clonotype was seen repeatedly, ten times or more. This rearrangement joins TRBV10-3 to TRBJ2-3; 8 bases match TRBD1. Germline trimming cut 9 bases from V and 0 bases from J; bases unmatched to any gene: 5. Germline V lookup: CDR1 ENHRY, CDR2 SYGVKD. The CDR3 is 14 residues long. For the CDR3, the DNA is TGTGCCATACGACAGGGGCCCAGCACAGATACGCAGTATTTT. It translates to CAIRQGPSTDTQYF.

This clonotype came up many times. The chain recombines TRBV27 with TRBJ2-1; D ambiguous. CDR3 length: 13 residues. Germline CDR1 reads MNHEY; CDR2 reads SMNVEV (reference sequence). Trimming took off 0 bases at V and 4 bases at J, with 4 bases between the two ends. The CDR3 reads CASSLSLYNEQFF. CDR3 coding DNA: TGTGCCAGCAGTTTATCACTTTACAATGAGCAGTTCTTC.

In its sample, this clonotype was seen many times. For the CDR3, the DNA is TGCAGTGCTAGGGACAGGGGTCTTACGGCCGGGGAGCTGTTTTTT. Translation gives CSARDRGLTAGELFF. V gene TRBV20-1 combines with J gene TRBJ2-2, with 9 bases fitting TRBD1. Germline V gene lookup returns CDR1 DFQATT and CDR2 SNEGSKA (reference sequence). The J segment lost 6 bases and the V segment lost 3 bases, leaving 8 bases of the junction unmatched. The CDR3 extends over 15 amino acids.

The J gene is TRBJ2-4, the V gene TRBV28; D remains unclear. The CDR3 runs to 15 residues. V gave up 1 base and J gave up 0 bases, with 7 bases separating them. CDR1 MDHEN and CDR2 SYDVKM come from the germline V gene. The DNA for the CDR3 is TGTGCCAGCAGTTTATTCCAAATAGCCAAAAACATTCAGTACTTC. It specifies CASSLFQIAKNIQYF.

There are a few counts of this clonotype. V usage is TRBV7-2 and J usage is TRBJ2-1, with a weak D call TRBD2 (6 bases). The CDR3 has 14 amino acids. Germline CDR1 is SGHTA and CDR2 is FQGNSA. V was clipped by 4 bases and J by 6 bases, with 13 bases between them. CDR3 in amino acids: CASSSGLFTNEQFF. In DNA form, the CDR3 reads TGTGCCAGCAGCTCCGGACTATTTACCAATGAGCAGTTCTTC.